This TCR beta chain stems from a study of blood T cell repertoires in COVID-19. The assay was immunoSEQ multiplex PCR, and TCRdb's table has in-frame clones only and misses some. The sample has 300,000 to 450,000 clones, around nine tenths seen once. This CDR3 comprises 17 residues. Trimming at V came to 5 bases and at J to 4 bases, leaving 13 bases not matched to a gene. CDR1 and CDR2 (germline): KGHSH, LQKENI. This chain links TRBV18 with TRBJ2-7, with 11 bases identical to TRBD1. The receptor was derived from a human donor in a cohort sampled during active COVID-19. The sequenced material came from peripheral blood. The CDR3 DNA is TGTGCCAGCTCATCCGCTAATTCCGGGACAGGGGGATACGAGCAGTACTTC. It yields the protein CASSSANSGTGGYEQYF.